Listed here is a single T cell receptor (beta chain). The germline CDR1 and CDR2 sequences are SGHNT and YYREEE (reference sequence). The CDR3 is 15 amino acids. V was pared by 0 bases and J by 8 bases, with 10 bases of the junction left unmatched. The data stem from a study of blood T cell repertoires in COVID-19. In the study overall: Samples of COVID-19 (acute and convalescent) were obtained from the United States, Italy and Spain. From T cells, B-cell-depleted T cells, or PBMCs came the material, which was cDNA or gDNA.

Authors' processing steps: Cell counts per sample came from amplifying reference gene primers. The protocol was immunoSEQ multiplex PCR, while the TCRdb copy is restricted to in-frame clones and leaves out a portion. V and J calls and clone size follow that table, whereas D and trimming were derived from the DNA. The sample includes around 97,000 clones, roughly nine tenths of them seen just once. What was sequenced was peripheral blood. This TCR derives from a human donor in a cohort sampled during active COVID-19. The chain links TRBV5-4 to TRBJ2-5; 7 bases fit TRBD1. CDR3 sequence: CASSLGGLTGQTQYF. The CDR3 nucleotides are TGTGCCAGCAGCTTGGGTGGGTTGACAGGGCAAACCCAGTACTTC.